Below are 27 T cell receptor beta chains sequenced from a single sample in a study of T cell responses to AZD1222 COVID-19 vaccine. The table came from immunoSEQ multiplex PCR; TCRdb's copy has only in-frame clones and leaves some out. The table has 130,000 to 150,000 clones, 82% seen once. The sample consisted of peripheral blood, taken on day 0 of MenACWY control vaccination. Every receptor here comes from an adult in good health.

The chain joins TRBV3-1 (or the pseudogene TRBV3-2) to TRBJ1-1; D is uncertain. This CDR3 has 13 residues. The V end lost 1 base, the J end lost 10 bases, and 13 bases lay between the germline ends. The germline V gene encodes CDR1 LGHDT and CDR2 YNNKEL (reference sequence). The CDR3 reads CASSQVRGEGAFF. CDR3 sequence (DNA): TGTGCCAGCAGCCAAGTTCGCGGAGAGGGAGCTTTCTTT.

This clone has only a few counts. The J gene is TRBJ1-2, the V gene TRBV2, with D possibly being TRBD1 (5 bases). Trimming took off 1 base at V and 5 bases at J, with 20 bases between the two ends. This CDR3 has 17 amino acids. Per the germline V gene, CDR1 is SNHLY and CDR2 is FYNNEI. CDR3 protein: CASSEDDRVIFEYGYTF. In nucleotides, the CDR3 is TGTGCCAGCAGTGAAGATGACAGAGTGATTTTTGAGTATGGCTACACCTTC.

This clone was counted a few times. The chain uses TRBV19 and TRBJ1-3; D is perhaps TRBD1 (5 bases). Germline V lookup: CDR1 LNHDA, CDR2 SQIVND (reference sequence). V was shortened by 1 base and J by 0 bases, with 7 bases between the two germline ends. The CDR3 is made up of 15 amino acids. Written as DNA, the CDR3 is TGTGCCAGTAGTATAGGACAGAACTCTGGAAACACCATATATTTT. It codes for CASSIGQNSGNTIYF.

This clone was observed once. V is TRBV19 and J is TRBJ1-5; 7 positions agree with TRBD1. This CDR3 region has 15 residues. Germline CDR1 is LNHDA and CDR2 is SQIVND (reference sequence). Trimming removed 0 bases from V and 6 bases from J; junction bases left unmatched: 5. The CDR3 bases are TGTGCCAGTAGTATAGACCACAGGGGTGGTCAGCCCCAGCATTTT. Translation: CASSIDHRGGQPQHF.

The V call is TRBV23-1, the J call TRBJ2-4; D not resolved. TRBV23-1 is an open reading frame whose function is uncertain. CDR3 size: 16 residues. The germline V and J ends were trimmed by 0 bases and 4 bases, with 13 bases remaining between them. Here the CDR3 reads CASSQSRSTAKNIQYF. The CDR3 DNA is TGCGCCAGCAGTCAATCCCGTTCGACTGCGAAAAACATTCAGTACTTC.

This chain uses TRBV6-1 with TRBJ1-1, with D unclear. Trimming took 1 base from V and 1 from J, leaving 7 bases between them. The CDR3 is 14 residues long. CDR1 MNHNS and CDR2 SASEGT come from the germline V gene. For the CDR3, the DNA is TGTGCCAGCAGTGAAGTTCCACCGAACACTGAAGCTTTCTTT. This gives the protein CASSEVPPNTEAFF.

The CDR3 sequence: CASSALAGGKQETQYF. The CDR3 DNA sequence: TGTGCCAGCAGTGCTCTAGCGGGGGGAAAACAAGAGACCCAGTACTTC. V is TRBV2 and J is TRBJ2-5; 11 bases align to TRBD2. The germline V gene has CDR1 SNHLY and CDR2 FYNNEI. The CDR3 has 16 amino acids. The ends lost 4 bases at V and 2 bases at J; junction bases unmatched: 6.

The genes are TRBV25-1 and TRBJ2-5, with 8 bases lining up with TRBD1. The CDR3 sequence is 14 residues long. Trimming took 6 bases from V and 5 from J; bases not matched to a gene: 8. Germline CDR1 is MGHDK and CDR2 is SYGVNS. The CDR3 DNA follows: TGTGCCAGCAGAAAGACAGGGGCGGGGGAGACCCAGTACTTC. Encoded protein: CASRKTGAGETQYF.

CDR3 loop: CASSLRPGRIYEQYF. The DNA for the CDR3 is TGTGCCAGCAGTTTAAGGCCGGGCCGGATCTACGAGCAGTACTTC. The chain links TRBV27 to TRBJ2-7; unclear D gene. This CDR3 contains 15 residues. The germline CDR1 and CDR2 sequences are MNHEY and SMNVEV (reference sequence). Trimming took 2 bases from V and 3 from J, leaving 14 bases between them.

This rearrangement joins TRBV19 to TRBJ1-6; D is perhaps TRBD1 (5 bases). The germline CDR1 and CDR2 sequences are LNHDA and SQIVND (reference sequence). The V end was cut by 7 bases, the J end by 0 bases, with 16 bases between. The CDR3 runs 17 residues. CDR3 nucleotides: TGTGCCAGTAAAGTAACAGGAGGGCCCTCCTATAATTCACCCCTCCACTTT. Translation gives CASKVTGGPSYNSPLHF. Based on the CDR3 plus reference TRBV19 and TRBJ1-6, the full variable domain is DGGITQSPKYLFRKEGQNVTLSCEQNLNHDAMYWYRQDPGQGLRLIYYSQIVNDFQKGDIAEGYSVSREKKESFPLTVTSAQKNPTAFYLCASKVTGGPSYNSPLHFGNGTRLTVT.

V and J are TRBV7-5 and TRBJ2-2; TRBD2, the D gene given by the table, was not confirmed from the DNA. TRBV7-5 is noted as a pseudogene. The CDR3 runs 21 residues. CDR3 region: CVRSLDGGFTSGELGIGELFF. As DNA, the CDR3 is TGTGTCAGAAGCTTAGATGGGGGGTTCACTAGCGGGGAGTTAGGAATCGGGGAGCTGTTTTTT.

This clone was counted ten times or more. The chain combines TRBV7-9 with TRBJ1-1; D is ambiguous. CDR1 and CDR2 (germline): SEHNR, FQNEAQ (reference sequence). Trimming shortened V by 4 bases and J by 1 base, and 10 bases separated the two germline ends. The CDR3 has 14 amino acids. The CDR3 DNA is TGTGCCAGCAGCTCGTCGGGGAAGAACACTGAAGCTTTCTTT. It is translated as CASSSSGKNTEAFF. The full variable domain, with the rest looked up from reference TRBV7-9 and TRBJ1-1, is DTGVSQNPRHKITKRGQNVTFRCDPISEHNRLYWYRQTLGQGPEFLTYFQNEAQLEKSRLLSDRFSAERPKGSFSTLEIQRTEQGDSAMYLCASSSSGKNTEAFFGQGTRLTVV.

The CDR3 nucleotides are TGTGCCAGCAGCGCGGGACCTGGGGGAAACACCGGGGAGCTGTTTTTT. It encodes CASSAGPGGNTGELFF. V gene TRBV5-6 combines with J gene TRBJ2-2; tentatively, D is TRBD2 (6 bases). Germline V gene lookup returns CDR1 SGHDT and CDR2 YYEEEE. The length of the CDR3 is 16 residues. With 4 bases removed from V and 2 bases from J, the gap between germline ends came to 15 bases.

This clone was found a few times. This chain's CDR3 is CASKGGTLAYEQYF. The CDR3, as DNA: TGTGCCAGCAAGGGCGGTACGCTGGCGTACGAGCAGTACTTC. The V gene is TRBV2, the J gene TRBJ2-7; no reliable D call. V gave up 7 bases and J gave up 4 bases, with 17 bases separating them. This CDR3 region has 14 residues. CDR1 is SNHLY and CDR2 is FYNNEI in the germline V gene.

The chain joins TRBV27 to TRBJ1-1; weak D call: TRBD1 (6 bases). The CDR3 runs 14 residues. Germline assignment: CDR1 MNHEY and CDR2 SMNVEV (reference sequence). Trimming took 5 bases from V and 1 from J, leaving 11 bases between them. The CDR3 bases are TGTGCCAGCAGTGGAAGGGGGGCGAACACTGAAGCTTTCTTT. Its translation is CASSGRGANTEAFF.

The V gene is TRBV5-5, the J gene TRBJ2-3, with D unresolved. The CDR3 has 12 amino acids. Germline CDR1 and CDR2: SGHKS and YYEKEE (reference sequence). Trimming removed 3 bases at V and 2 bases at J, with 4 bases between. CDR3 nucleotide sequence: TGTGCCAGCAGCTGGAACACAGATACGCAGTATTTT. Amino acids: CASSWNTDTQYF.

V and J are TRBV5-1 and TRBJ2-5, with 8 positions matching TRBD1. Germline V lookup: CDR1 SGHRS, CDR2 YFSETQ. The V and J ends lost 1 base and 1 base, in that order; junction bases with no gene match: 3. CDR3 length: 15 amino acids. CDR3 loop: CASSLPGTGQETQYF. CDR3 DNA: TGCGCCAGCAGCTTGCCCGGGACAGGCCAAGAGACCCAGTACTTC.

The V and J genes are TRBV28 and TRBJ1-2; D gene unclear. The CDR3 has 14 amino acids. Germline CDR1 reads MDHEN; CDR2 reads SYDVKM. Trimming left V 5 bases short and J 8 bases short, with 18 bases between. In DNA, the CDR3 is TGTGCCAGCAGTATACGAGCCGGACTGCGGGGCTACACCTTC. As protein: CASSIRAGLRGYTF.

This chain connects TRBV5-1 to TRBJ1-4, with 10 bases lining up with TRBD1. The CDR3 has 16 residues. The germline V gene encodes CDR1 SGHRS and CDR2 YFSETQ. With 4 bases clipped from V and 6 bases from J, the junction kept 9 bases outside the gene matches. CDR3 DNA sequence: TGCGCCAGCAGCCCAGAGGGACAGGGGACATATGAAAAACTGTTTTTT. Translated: CASSPEGQGTYEKLFF. Full variable domain (outside the CDR3, taken from reference TRBV5-1 and TRBJ1-4): KAGVTQTPRYLIKTRGQQVTLSCSPISGHRSVSWYQQTPGQGLQFLFEYFSETQRNKGNFPGRFSGRQFSNSRSEMNVSTLELGDSALYLCASSPEGQGTYEKLFFGSGTQLSVL.

V gene TRBV7-2 combines with J gene TRBJ2-7; 8 bases are a match to TRBD1. Germline loops: CDR1 SGHTA, CDR2 FQGNSA. The CDR3 is 14 amino acids. V dropped 7 bases and J dropped 4; count of bases not matched to a gene: 9. Here the CDR3 DNA reads TGTGCCAGCACCCAGGGGGCAGGGAGGTACGAGCAGTACTTC. It is translated as CASTQGAGRYEQYF.

In this sample, this clone turned up once. J is TRBJ2-7 and V is TRBV6-5; D is ambiguous. The V end lost 2 bases, the J end lost 1 base, and 9 bases lay between the germline ends. Germline V lookup: CDR1 MNHEY, CDR2 SVGAGI. The CDR3 is 14 residues long. CDR3 nucleotide sequence: TGTGCCAGCAGTTACCGTGGGGTGTCCTACGAGCAGTACTTC. Protein: CASSYRGVSYEQYF.

By share, this clone counts as medium-sized. CDR3 protein: CASSDSTNDGYTF. CDR3 bases: TGTGCCAGCAGCGACTCTACAAACGATGGCTACACCTTC. The rearrangement uses TRBV2 and TRBJ1-2; D call uncertain. The CDR3 sequence is 13 residues long. V was trimmed by 6 bases and J by 6 bases, leaving 14 bases between them. CDR1 is SNHLY and CDR2 is FYNNEI in the germline V gene.

This clone was detected once. The CDR3 spells CASSAGRVNTEAFF. CDR3 nucleotide sequence: TGTGCCAGCAGTGCAGGACGGGTGAACACTGAAGCTTTCTTT. The chain links TRBV6-1 to TRBJ1-1; D is unclear. CDR3 length: 14 residues. Trimming pared 4 bases from V and 0 bases from J, leaving 9 bases between. Germline CDR1 is MNHNS and CDR2 is SASEGT.

This chain uses TRBV6-4 with TRBJ1-1; D gene uncertain. Germline V CDR1 and CDR2: MRHNA, SNTAGT. The CDR3 loop spans 13 amino acids. The ends were cut back, 4 bases at V and 2 bases at J, with 8 bases in the middle. The CDR3 nucleotides are TGTGCCAGCAGTGCCCAAACTAACACTGAAGCTTTCTTT. It encodes CASSAQTNTEAFF.

This clone was observed a single time. The V gene is TRBV3-1 (or the pseudogene TRBV3-2), the J gene TRBJ2-3, with D perhaps matching TRBD2 (7 bases). There are 15 residues in the CDR3. Germline V gives CDR1 LGHDT, CDR2 YNNKEL (reference sequence). Trimming took 3 bases from V and 3 from J, leaving 13 bases between them. The CDR3 here is CASSQRGGRTDTQYF. The CDR3 DNA sequence: TGTGCCAGCAGCCAGAGGGGGGGCCGGACAGATACGCAGTATTTT.

CDR3 protein: CASSLKPASSYNEQFF. For the CDR3, the DNA is TGTGCCAGCAGCTTAAAGCCGGCTAGCTCCTACAATGAGCAGTTCTTC. The chain links TRBV7-6 to TRBJ2-1, with unresolved D. The CDR3 length is 16 residues. Looked up from germline, CDR1 is SGHVS and CDR2 is FNYEAQ. Trimming pared 2 bases from V and 0 bases from J, leaving 11 bases between.

This clone was seen only once. This chain connects TRBV5-4 to TRBJ2-5; 13 nucleotides line up with TRBD2. CDR1 is SGHNT, CDR2 YYREEE, per germline (reference sequence). V lost 3 bases to trimming and J lost 1 base; unmatched junction nucleotides: 3. The CDR3 covers 16 residues. The CDR3 reads CASSSWTSGGQETQYF. DNA for the CDR3: TGTGCCAGCAGCTCCTGGACTAGCGGGGGCCAAGAGACCCAGTACTTC. Drawing the rest from reference TRBV5-4 and TRBJ2-5, the complete variable domain is ETGVTQSPTHLIKTRGQQVTLRCSSQSGHNTVSWYQQALGQGPQFIFQYYREEENGRGNFPPRFSGLQFPNYSSELNVNALELDDSALYLCASSSWTSGGQETQYFGPGTRLLVL.